This TCR beta chain appears in the sequencing data of a study of cytomegalovirus exposure and HLA in healthy donors. As for the study in general: Membership in the Caucasian-associated ancestry cluster was found for 81% of 300 to 400 genotyped donors. Study-level results: Because they were indistinguishable, some V segments, including TRBV6-2 and TRBV6-3, were excluded.

Concerning this clone: Antigen: not known.

PCR amplification relied on 60 Vbeta primers (plus 13 Jbeta primers). The assay was immunoSEQ multiplex PCR, and TCRdb's table has in-frame clones only and misses some. The table shows 100,000 to 150,000 clones, with around four fifths occurring only once. Each donor's status was that of a healthy bone marrow donor. CDR1 and CDR2 from the germline V gene are ENHRY and SYGVKD. This CDR3 comprises 13 residues. This rearrangement joins TRBV10-3 to TRBJ2-7, with 7 bases lining up with TRBD1. This TCR came from a male donor in good health and CMV-seronegative. The sample consisted of PBMCs. The CDR3 loop is CAVRQGNSYEQYF. CDR3 bases: TGTGCTGTAAGACAGGGTAACTCCTACGAGCAGTACTTC.